This T cell receptor beta chain was observed in a study of cytomegalovirus exposure and HLA in healthy donors. Study results and limitations: Analyzed later, association rates of TCRs varied across HLA loci, with DRB1 most and HLA-C fewest. Sequencing likely generated an artifact that appeared as a cluster of highly shared sequence variants.

Everyone who donated was a healthy bone marrow donor. PCR amplification relied on 60 Vbeta primers (plus 13 Jbeta primers). The table came from immunoSEQ multiplex PCR; TCRdb's copy has only in-frame clones and leaves some out. The table lists about 140,000 clones, over 65% of them singletons. A few counts support this clone. Antigen: not known. Germline loops: CDR1 SGHNT, CDR2 YYREEE (reference sequence). V was cut by 3 bases and J by 0 bases, with 10 bases left in between. This CDR3 comprises 15 residues. The J gene is TRBJ2-4, the V gene TRBV5-4; D might be TRBD2 (7 bases). This receptor was obtained from a female donor in good health and CMV-seronegative. Sequences were obtained from PBMCs. Here the CDR3 DNA reads TGTGCCAGCAGCTCCGGGGGGCCAGCCAAAAACATTCAGTACTTC. Protein sequence: CASSSGGPAKNIQYF.